The 2 T cell receptor beta chains listed next were all sequenced from one sample in a study of blood T cell repertoires in COVID-19. Assay used: immunoSEQ multiplex PCR; TCRdb lists only in-frame clones, some missing. The sample yields fewer than 250,000 clones, 80% to 90% seen once. The sequencing sample was made of peripheral blood. Receptors originate from a man in his forties or fifties with COVID-19, enrolled during active disease.

The CDR3 DNA follows: TGTGCCAGCAGTTTCCCCCCCAGGAACACCGGGGAGCTGTTTTTT. Its translation is CASSFPPRNTGELFF. V and J are TRBV28 and TRBJ2-2; no clear D. V was trimmed by 3 bases and J by 1 base, leaving 9 bases between them. The CDR3 runs 15 residues. CDR1 MDHEN and CDR2 SYDVKM come from the germline V gene.

The chain recombines TRBV20-1 with TRBJ1-2; no clear D gene. The germline V gene has CDR1 DFQATT and CDR2 SNEGSKA (reference sequence). Trimming removed 0 bases at V and 12 bases at J, with 11 bases between. CDR3 length equals 11 residues. The CDR3 DNA is TGCAGTGCTAGAGATGTGGCAATCGACACCTTC. Its protein product is CSARDVAIDTF.